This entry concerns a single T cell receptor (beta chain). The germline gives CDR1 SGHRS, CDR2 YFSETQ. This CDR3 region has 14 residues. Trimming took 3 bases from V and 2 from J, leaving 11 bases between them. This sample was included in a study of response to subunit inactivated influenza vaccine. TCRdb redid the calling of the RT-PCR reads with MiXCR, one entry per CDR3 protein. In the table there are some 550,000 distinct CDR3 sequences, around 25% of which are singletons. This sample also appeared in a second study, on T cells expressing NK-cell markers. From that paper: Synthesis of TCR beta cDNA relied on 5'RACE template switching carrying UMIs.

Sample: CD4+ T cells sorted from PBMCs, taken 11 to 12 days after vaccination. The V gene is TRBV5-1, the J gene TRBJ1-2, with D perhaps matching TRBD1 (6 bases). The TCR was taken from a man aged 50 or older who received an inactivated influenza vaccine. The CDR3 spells CASSSMDSNYGYTF. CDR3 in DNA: TGCGCCAGCAGCTCCATGGACAGCAACTATGGCTACACCTTC. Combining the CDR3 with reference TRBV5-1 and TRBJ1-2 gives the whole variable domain KAGVTQTPRYLIKTRGQQVTLSCSPISGHRSVSWYQQTPGQGLQFLFEYFSETQRNKGNFPGRFSGRQFSNSRSEMNVSTLELGDSALYLCASSSMDSNYGYTFGSGTRLTVV.